Listed below are T cell receptor beta chains from one sample, sequenced in a study of blood T cells in healthy people across ages. TCRdb re-derived calls from the 5' RACE reads in MiXCR, one entry per CDR3 protein. The sample consists of 1.5 million or so distinct CDR3 sequences, approximately 42% of them appearing once. The sequenced sample was blood. The receptors come from a woman aged 18-29 years in good health. The CDR3 runs from the conserved cysteine through the conserved F or W. D genes are given only for firm matches. Clone size is given for some rows only: seen once, a few or many times, or a class if the clone is expanded.

V gene: TRBV4-1; D gene: -; clone size: -; J gene: TRBJ2-5; CDR3 length: 17; CDR3 protein: CASSQDREGDLGETQYF; CDR3 DNA: TGCGCCAGCAGCCAAGATCGAGAGGGGGATTTGGGAGAGACCCAGTACTTC
V gene: TRBV15; D gene: -; clone size: few; J gene: TRBJ2-1; CDR3 length: 16; CDR3 protein: CATSRGVTGSYNEQFF; CDR3 DNA: TGTGCCACCAGCAGGGGTGTAACAGGTTCCTACAATGAGCAGTTCTTC
V gene: TRBV3-1; D gene: -; clone size: few; J gene: TRBJ1-4; CDR3 length: 14; CDR3 protein: CASSQDYGAEKLFF; CDR3 DNA: TGTGCCAGCAGCCAAGATTACGGGGCGGAAAAACTGTTTTTT
V gene: TRBV2; D gene: TRBD1; clone size: -; J gene: TRBJ2-3; CDR3 length: 16; CDR3 protein: CASSPRDRSGTDTQYF; CDR3 DNA: TGTGCCAGCAGCCCTCGGGACAGGTCAGGCACAGATACGCAGTATTTT
V gene: TRBV9; D gene: -; clone size: -; J gene: TRBJ2-5; CDR3 length: 15; CDR3 protein: CASSGGGQNEETQYF; CDR3 DNA: TGTGCCAGCAGCGGAGGGGGGCAGAACGAAGAGACCCAGTACTTC
V gene: TRBV27; D gene: TRBD1; clone size: -; J gene: TRBJ2-5; CDR3 length: 15; CDR3 protein: CASSPGTGFYGTQYF; CDR3 DNA: TGTGCCAGCAGTCCGGGGACAGGATTCTATGGGACCCAGTACTTC
V gene: TRBV20-1; D gene: -; clone size: few; J gene: TRBJ2-7; CDR3 length: 14; CDR3 protein: CSAVSETTYYEQYF; CDR3 DNA: TGCAGTGCTGTATCCGAGACTACCTATTACGAGCAGTACTTC
V gene: TRBV20-1; D gene: TRBD1; clone size: -; J gene: TRBJ2-2; CDR3 length: 16; CDR3 protein: CSAGGWGTGNTGELFF; CDR3 DNA: TGCAGTGCCGGAGGTTGGGGGACAGGGAACACCGGGGAGCTGTTTTTT
V gene: TRBV5-1; D gene: TRBD1; clone size: few; J gene: TRBJ2-6; CDR3 length: 17; CDR3 protein: CASRRVGQGSGANVLTF; CDR3 DNA: TGCGCCAGCAGACGAGTGGGACAGGGGTCTGGGGCCAACGTCCTGACTTTC
V gene: TRBV13; D gene: -; clone size: -; J gene: TRBJ1-2; CDR3 length: 14; CDR3 protein: CASSHPRVGYGYTF; CDR3 DNA: TGTGCCAGCAGCCATCCCAGGGTTGGGTATGGCTACACCTTC
V gene: TRBV6-5; D gene: -; clone size: -; J gene: TRBJ2-7; CDR3 length: 14; CDR3 protein: CASSYASGAYEQYF; CDR3 DNA: TGTGCCAGCAGTTACGCTTCCGGGGCCTACGAGCAGTACTTC
V gene: TRBV29-1; D gene: -; clone size: many; J gene: TRBJ2-7; CDR3 length: 12; CDR3 protein: CSVEDTTYEQYF; CDR3 DNA: TGCAGCGTTGAAGATACAACCTACGAGCAGTACTTC
V gene: TRBV12-3/TRBV12-4; D gene: -; clone size: once; J gene: TRBJ1-1; CDR3 length: 14; CDR3 protein: CASSVVGQGAGSFF; CDR3 DNA: -
V gene: TRBV20-1; D gene: -; clone size: -; J gene: TRBJ2-4; CDR3 length: 14; CDR3 protein: CSARDEFGENIQYF; CDR3 DNA: TGCAGTGCTAGAGATGAGTTTGGGGAAAACATTCAGTACTTC
V gene: TRBV2; D gene: -; clone size: few; J gene: TRBJ1-6; CDR3 length: 15; CDR3 protein: CASSDLEGAGRPLHF; CDR3 DNA: TGTGCCAGCAGTGATTTGGAAGGGGCCGGTAGACCCCTCCACTTT
V gene: TRBV6-2/TRBV6-3; D gene: TRBD1; clone size: -; J gene: TRBJ2-7; CDR3 length: 14; CDR3 protein: CASSYSDRGGEQYF; CDR3 DNA: TGTGCCAGCAGTTACTCGGACAGGGGCGGCGAGCAGTACTTC
V gene: TRBV12-5; D gene: -; clone size: few; J gene: TRBJ2-3; CDR3 length: 15; CDR3 protein: CASGVGGSSTDTQYF; CDR3 DNA: TGTGCTAGTGGGGTCGGCGGATCTAGCACAGATACGCAGTATTTT
V gene: TRBV12-3/TRBV12-4; D gene: TRBD1; clone size: many; J gene: TRBJ2-3; CDR3 length: 16; CDR3 protein: CASSLRTGGYTDTQYF; CDR3 DNA: TGTGCCAGCAGTTTAAGGACAGGGGGTTACACAGATACGCAGTATTTT
V gene: TRBV5-1; D gene: TRBD2; clone size: -; J gene: TRBJ2-1; CDR3 length: 14; CDR3 protein: CASTLGLADVVEFF; CDR3 DNA: TGCGCCAGCACTTTGGGACTAGCGGATGTTGTGGAGTTCTTC
V gene: TRBV12-3/TRBV12-4; D gene: -; clone size: few; J gene: TRBJ1-4; CDR3 length: 15; CDR3 protein: CASSEGQLRNEKLFF; CDR3 DNA: TGTGCCAGCAGTGAAGGACAGTTACGGAATGAAAAACTGTTTTTT
V gene: TRBV6-1; D gene: -; clone size: -; J gene: TRBJ2-7; CDR3 length: 14; CDR3 protein: CASSPGAISYEQYF; CDR3 DNA: TGTGCCAGCAGTCCGGGAGCAATTTCGTACGAGCAGTACTTC
V gene: TRBV5-1; D gene: -; clone size: once; J gene: TRBJ1-4; CDR3 length: 14; CDR3 protein: CASSLAGTGKKLFF; CDR3 DNA: TGCGCCAGCAGCTTGGCAGGAACCGGTAAAAAACTGTTTTTT
V gene: TRBV5-1; D gene: TRBD2; clone size: -; J gene: TRBJ2-3; CDR3 length: 17; CDR3 protein: CASSFRTSGSGTDTQYF; CDR3 DNA: TGCGCCAGCAGCTTTAGGACTAGCGGGAGCGGTACAGATACGCAGTATTTT
V gene: TRBV12-3/TRBV12-4; D gene: -; clone size: -; J gene: TRBJ2-1; CDR3 length: 14; CDR3 protein: CASAALGAAGEQFF; CDR3 DNA: TGTGCCAGCGCAGCGCTTGGGGCAGCTGGTGAGCAGTTCTTC
V gene: TRBV5-1; D gene: -; clone size: -; J gene: TRBJ1-4; CDR3 length: 16; CDR3 protein: CASSRKGEGTNEKLFF; CDR3 DNA: TGCGCCAGCAGCCGCAAGGGAGAGGGAACTAATGAAAAACTGTTTTTT
V gene: TRBV12-3/TRBV12-4; D gene: TRBD1; clone size: -; J gene: TRBJ1-1; CDR3 length: 15; CDR3 protein: CASSVLQGLNTEAFF; CDR3 DNA: TGTGCCAGCAGTGTTCTACAGGGGCTGAACACTGAAGCTTTCTTT
V gene: TRBV24-1; D gene: TRBD2; clone size: -; J gene: TRBJ2-5; CDR3 length: 16; CDR3 protein: CATSVLAGGTQETQYF; CDR3 DNA: TGTGCCACCAGTGTACTAGCGGGGGGGACCCAAGAGACCCAGTACTTC
V gene: TRBV9; D gene: TRBD2; clone size: few; J gene: TRBJ2-3; CDR3 length: 20; CDR3 protein: CASSVGGRASGFTSTDTQYF; CDR3 DNA: TGTGCCAGCAGCGTAGGAGGGAGAGCTAGCGGGTTTACTAGCACAGATACGCAGTATTTT
V gene: TRBV3-1; D gene: -; clone size: -; J gene: TRBJ2-6; CDR3 length: 16; CDR3 protein: CASSRLQGRGANVLTF; CDR3 DNA: TGTGCCAGCAGCCGACTACAGGGTCGAGGGGCCAACGTCCTGACTTTC
V gene: TRBV6-2/TRBV6-3; D gene: TRBD2; clone size: few; J gene: TRBJ2-3; CDR3 length: 15; CDR3 protein: CASSTAGGNTDTQYF; CDR3 DNA: TGTGCCAGCAGTACAGCGGGGGGCAACACAGATACGCAGTATTTT
V gene: TRBV6-5; D gene: TRBD2; clone size: -; J gene: TRBJ2-7; CDR3 length: 17; CDR3 protein: CASSYAGGRSSSYEQYF; CDR3 DNA: TGTGCCAGCAGTTACGCTGGCGGGAGATCGAGCTCCTACGAGCAGTACTTC
V gene: TRBV5-1; D gene: TRBD1; clone size: -; J gene: TRBJ2-5; CDR3 length: 17; CDR3 protein: CASSTRDRGPSYNEQYF; CDR3 DNA: TGCGCCAGCAGCACACGAGACAGGGGTCCTTCCTACAATGAGCAGTACTTC
V gene: TRBV20-1; D gene: TRBD2; clone size: few; J gene: TRBJ2-5; CDR3 length: 13; CDR3 protein: CSATSGDQETQYF; CDR3 DNA: TGCAGTGCGACTAGCGGGGATCAAGAGACCCAGTACTTC
V gene: TRBV20-1; D gene: -; clone size: few; J gene: TRBJ2-5; CDR3 length: 14; CDR3 protein: CSARGWLAEETQYF; CDR3 DNA: TGCAGTGCTAGAGGATGGTTAGCGGAAGAGACCCAGTACTTC
V gene: TRBV7-2; D gene: -; clone size: -; J gene: TRBJ1-5; CDR3 length: 17; CDR3 protein: CASSSSGSGASNQPQHF; CDR3 DNA: TGTGCCAGCAGCTCCAGCGGGAGTGGGGCTAGCAATCAGCCCCAGCATTTT
V gene: TRBV10-2; D gene: -; clone size: many; J gene: TRBJ2-7; CDR3 length: 12; CDR3 protein: CASSGASYEQYF; CDR3 DNA: TGCGCCAGCAGCGGAGCTAGCTACGAGCAGTACTTC
V gene: TRBV11-2; D gene: -; clone size: -; J gene: TRBJ1-5; CDR3 length: 15; CDR3 protein: CASSPRAGFDQPQHF; CDR3 DNA: TGTGCCAGCAGCCCAAGGGCGGGGTTTGATCAGCCCCAGCATTTT
V gene: TRBV7-2; D gene: -; clone size: few; J gene: TRBJ1-6; CDR3 length: 16; CDR3 protein: CASSLLQSRPNSPLHF; CDR3 DNA: TGTGCCAGCAGCTTACTCCAGAGCCGGCCAAATTCACCCCTCCACTTT
V gene: TRBV12-3/TRBV12-4; D gene: -; clone size: -; J gene: TRBJ1-2; CDR3 length: 14; CDR3 protein: CASSHTGSSYGYTF; CDR3 DNA: TGTGCCAGCAGTCATACAGGGTCCTCGTATGGCTACACCTTC
V gene: TRBV5-1; D gene: -; clone size: -; J gene: TRBJ2-3; CDR3 length: 17; CDR3 protein: CASSLWEPAGFVDTQYF; CDR3 DNA: TGCGCCAGCAGCTTGTGGGAGCCCGCAGGGTTTGTGGATACGCAGTATTTT
V gene: TRBV21-1; D gene: -; clone size: -; J gene: TRBJ2-1; CDR3 length: 19; CDR3 protein: CASSPEGQRPFGSYNEQFF; CDR3 DNA: TGTGCCAGCAGCCCTGAAGGGCAGCGGCCCTTTGGCTCCTACAATGAGCAGTTCTTC
V gene: TRBV11-1; D gene: -; clone size: once; J gene: TRBJ1-1; CDR3 length: 13; CDR3 protein: CASSLEEGTEAFF; CDR3 DNA: TGTGCCAGCAGCTTAGAGGAAGGCACTGAAGCTTTCTTT
V gene: TRBV6-1; D gene: -; clone size: few; J gene: TRBJ1-1; CDR3 length: 13; CDR3 protein: CASRDILRGLAFF; CDR3 DNA: TGTGCCAGCAGAGATATCCTCCGGGGTTTAGCTTTCTTT
V gene: TRBV7-2; D gene: TRBD2; clone size: -; J gene: TRBJ2-7; CDR3 length: 15; CDR3 protein: CASSLLAAIPYEQYF; CDR3 DNA: TGTGCCAGCAGCTTACTAGCGGCCATCCCCTACGAGCAGTACTTC
V gene: TRBV2; D gene: TRBD2; clone size: few; J gene: TRBJ2-7; CDR3 length: 14; CDR3 protein: CASSDYSGIYEQYF; CDR3 DNA: TGTGCCAGCAGTGACTATAGCGGGATCTACGAGCAGTACTTC
V gene: TRBV5-5; D gene: -; clone size: few; J gene: TRBJ2-6; CDR3 length: 16; CDR3 protein: CASTPSASAGANVLTF; CDR3 DNA: TGTGCCAGCACCCCGTCAGCCTCCGCTGGGGCCAACGTCCTGACTTTC
V gene: TRBV3-1; D gene: TRBD2; clone size: -; J gene: TRBJ2-7; CDR3 length: 16; CDR3 protein: CASRVLSGASSYEQYF; CDR3 DNA: TGTGCCAGCAGGGTTCTAAGCGGGGCCAGCTCCTACGAGCAGTACTTC
V gene: TRBV28; D gene: -; clone size: few; J gene: TRBJ2-7; CDR3 length: 14; CDR3 protein: CASSLRVSTYEQYF; CDR3 DNA: TGTGCCAGCAGTTTAAGAGTTTCCACCTACGAGCAGTACTTC
V gene: TRBV4-1; D gene: -; clone size: few; J gene: TRBJ2-1; CDR3 length: 12; CDR3 protein: CASSHLRNEQFF; CDR3 DNA: TGCGCCAGCAGCCACCTTCGCAATGAGCAGTTCTTC
V gene: TRBV18; D gene: -; clone size: -; J gene: TRBJ2-1; CDR3 length: 16; CDR3 protein: CASSPLRADLGNEQFF; CDR3 DNA: TGTGCCAGCTCACCTCTTAGAGCGGACTTGGGGAATGAGCAGTTCTTC
V gene: TRBV7-2; D gene: -; clone size: -; J gene: TRBJ1-2; CDR3 length: 15; CDR3 protein: CASSYGPDLNYGYTF; CDR3 DNA: TGTGCCAGCAGCTACGGGCCGGACCTAAACTATGGCTACACCTTC
V gene: TRBV20-1; D gene: TRBD2; clone size: -; J gene: TRBJ2-5; CDR3 length: 18; CDR3 protein: CSARDLFLAGVGGETQYF; CDR3 DNA: TGCAGTGCTAGAGATCTTTTTCTAGCGGGGGTAGGCGGAGAGACCCAGTACTTC
V gene: TRBV7-8; D gene: TRBD2; clone size: -; J gene: TRBJ2-7; CDR3 length: 15; CDR3 protein: CASSLAAGVGYEQYF; CDR3 DNA: TGTGCCAGCAGCTTAGCGGCGGGAGTTGGGTACGAGCAGTACTTC
V gene: TRBV9; D gene: TRBD1; clone size: -; J gene: TRBJ1-2; CDR3 length: 13; CDR3 protein: CASSGQGGDGYTF; CDR3 DNA: TGTGCCAGCAGCGGACAGGGCGGAGATGGCTACACCTTC
V gene: TRBV7-9; D gene: -; clone size: -; J gene: TRBJ1-1; CDR3 length: 17; CDR3 protein: CASSSRAVGGARTEAFF; CDR3 DNA: TGTGCCAGCAGCTCTAGGGCCGTGGGGGGGGCCAGAACTGAAGCTTTCTTT